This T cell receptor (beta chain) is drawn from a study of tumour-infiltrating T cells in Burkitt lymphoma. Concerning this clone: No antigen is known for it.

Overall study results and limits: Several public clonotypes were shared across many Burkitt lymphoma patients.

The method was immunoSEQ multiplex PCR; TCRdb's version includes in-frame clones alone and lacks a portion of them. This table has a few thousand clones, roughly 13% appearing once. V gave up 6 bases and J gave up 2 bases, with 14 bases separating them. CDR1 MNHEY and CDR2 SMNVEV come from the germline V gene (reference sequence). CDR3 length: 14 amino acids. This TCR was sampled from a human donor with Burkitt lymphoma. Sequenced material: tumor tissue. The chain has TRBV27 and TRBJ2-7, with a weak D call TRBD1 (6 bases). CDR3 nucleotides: TGTGCCAGCAGCCCCGGACAGTTACCCTACGAGCAGTACTTC. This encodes CASSPGQLPYEQYF.